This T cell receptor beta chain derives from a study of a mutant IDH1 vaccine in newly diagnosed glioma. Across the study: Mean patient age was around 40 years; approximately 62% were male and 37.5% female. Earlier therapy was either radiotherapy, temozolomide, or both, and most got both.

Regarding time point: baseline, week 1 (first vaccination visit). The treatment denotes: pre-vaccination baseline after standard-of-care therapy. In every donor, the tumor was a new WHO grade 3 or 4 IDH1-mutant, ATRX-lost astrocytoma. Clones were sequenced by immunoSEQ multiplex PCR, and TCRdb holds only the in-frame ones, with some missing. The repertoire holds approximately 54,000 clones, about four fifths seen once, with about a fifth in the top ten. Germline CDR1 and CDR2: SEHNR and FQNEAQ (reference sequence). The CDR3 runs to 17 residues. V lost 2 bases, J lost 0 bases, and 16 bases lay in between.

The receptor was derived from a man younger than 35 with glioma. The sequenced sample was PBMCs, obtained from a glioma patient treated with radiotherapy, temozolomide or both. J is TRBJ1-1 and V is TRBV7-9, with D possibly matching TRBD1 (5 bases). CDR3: CASSLRGTLEMNTEAFF. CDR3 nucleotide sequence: TGTGCCAGCAGCTTAAGAGGGACGCTAGAGATGAACACTGAAGCTTTCTTT.